Presented here are 6 T cell receptor beta chains from one specimen sequenced in a study of cytomegalovirus exposure and HLA in healthy donors. This PCR relied on a set of 60 Vbeta primers and 13 Jbeta primers. Sequencing was performed with immunoSEQ multiplex PCR; in TCRdb, only in-frame clones are kept and a portion is missing. The table lists 150,000 to 200,000 clones, 79% of them singletons. Sequencing was carried out using PBMCs. All receptors derive from a woman between 45 and 65 years old in good health and CMV-seronegative.

The chain employs TRBV19 and TRBJ2-1, with TRBD2 as a possible D gene (6 bases). CDR1 and CDR2 from the germline V gene are LNHDA and SQIVND (reference sequence). The ends were cut back, 5 bases at V and 3 bases at J, with 20 bases in the middle. The CDR3 has 17 amino acids. The CDR3 DNA is TGTGCCAGTAGTTTCCCCAATAGCGGTGTGGGCTACAATGAGCAGTTCTTC. It translates to CASSFPNSGVGYNEQFF. The full variable domain, in which reference TRBV19 and TRBJ2-1 provide the parts outside the CDR3, is DGGITQSPKYLFRKEGQNVTLSCEQNLNHDAMYWYRQDPGQGLRLIYYSQIVNDFQKGDIAEGYSVSREKKESFPLTVTSAQKNPTAFYLCASSFPNSGVGYNEQFFGPGTRLTVL.

This sequence joins TRBV10-3 and TRBJ2-3; 8 bases map to TRBD2. There are 14 residues in the CDR3. V shed 7 bases and J 2 bases; nucleotides not matched to a gene: 5. CDR1 is ENHRY, CDR2 SYGVKD, per germline. CDR3 coding DNA: TGTGCCATCAACGGACTAGCTCCCACAGATACGCAGTATTTT. Its protein product is CAINGLAPTDTQYF.

The chain joins TRBV5-1 to TRBJ2-3; 11 nucleotides align to TRBD2. V was clipped by 4 bases and J by 0 bases; unmatched bases: 7. Germline V gene sequence: CDR1 SGHRS, CDR2 YFSETQ. CDR3 length equals 17 residues. The DNA of the CDR3 is TGCGCCAGCAGCGGAATAGCGGGGGGGATTAGCACAGATACGCAGTATTTT. Amino acids: CASSGIAGGISTDTQYF.

V and J are TRBV7-9 and TRBJ1-5; TRBD1 matches 7 bases. The CDR3 has 16 residues. Germline trimming cut 5 bases from V and 8 bases from J; bases unmatched to any gene: 15. CDR1 and CDR2 (germline): SEHNR, FQNEAQ (reference sequence). The CDR3 reads CASSRGASRGMEPQHF. CDR3 in DNA: TGTGCCAGCAGCCGAGGAGCGAGCAGGGGGATGGAGCCCCAGCATTTT.

This chain connects TRBV5-1 to TRBJ2-5; D perhaps matches TRBD2 (7 bases). Trimming shortened V by 8 bases and J by 2 bases, and 22 bases separated the two germline ends. CDR3 length: 16 residues. The germline V gene encodes CDR1 SGHRS and CDR2 YFSETQ. CDR3 amino acids: CASRDGGGPPQETQYF. CDR3 nucleotides: TGCGCCAGTAGGGATGGGGGGGGGCCCCCTCAAGAGACCCAGTACTTC.

The chain has TRBV7-9 and TRBJ2-7, with D perhaps matching TRBD1 (5 bases). CDR3 length equals 14 residues. Trimming shortened V by 2 bases and J by 2 bases, and 10 bases separated the two germline ends. The germline gives CDR1 SEHNR, CDR2 FQNEAQ (reference sequence). CDR3 protein: CASSLRAGTYEQYF. In nucleotides, the CDR3 is TGTGCCAGCAGCTTAAGAGCAGGGACCTACGAGCAGTACTTC.